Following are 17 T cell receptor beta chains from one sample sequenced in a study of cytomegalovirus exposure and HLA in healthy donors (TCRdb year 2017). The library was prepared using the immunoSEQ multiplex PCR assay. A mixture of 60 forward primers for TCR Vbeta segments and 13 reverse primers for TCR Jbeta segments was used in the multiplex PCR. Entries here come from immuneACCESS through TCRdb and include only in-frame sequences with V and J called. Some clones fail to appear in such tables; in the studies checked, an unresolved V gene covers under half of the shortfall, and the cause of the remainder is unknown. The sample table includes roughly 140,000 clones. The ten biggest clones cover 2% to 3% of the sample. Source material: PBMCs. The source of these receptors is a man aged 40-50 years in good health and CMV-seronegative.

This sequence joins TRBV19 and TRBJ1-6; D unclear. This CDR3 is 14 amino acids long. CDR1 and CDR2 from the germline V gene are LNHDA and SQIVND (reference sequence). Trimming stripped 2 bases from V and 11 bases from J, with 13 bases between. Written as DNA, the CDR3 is TGTGCCAGTAGTATACAGGCCGACACAACACCCCTCCACTTT. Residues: CASSIQADTTPLHF.

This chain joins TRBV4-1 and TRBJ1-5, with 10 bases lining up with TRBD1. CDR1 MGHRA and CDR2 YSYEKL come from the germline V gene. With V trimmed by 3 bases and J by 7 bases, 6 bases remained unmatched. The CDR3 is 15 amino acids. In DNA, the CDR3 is TGCGCCAGCAGCCAGGGACAGGGGATGTGGCAGCCCCAGCATTTT. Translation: CASSQGQGMWQPQHF.

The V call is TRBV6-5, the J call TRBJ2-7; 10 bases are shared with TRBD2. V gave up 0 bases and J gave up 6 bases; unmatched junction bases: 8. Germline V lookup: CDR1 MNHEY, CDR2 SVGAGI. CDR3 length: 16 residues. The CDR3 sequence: CASSYSKVAGGLEQYF. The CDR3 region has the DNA TGTGCCAGCAGTTACTCGAAAGTAGCGGGGGGCCTCGAGCAGTACTTC.

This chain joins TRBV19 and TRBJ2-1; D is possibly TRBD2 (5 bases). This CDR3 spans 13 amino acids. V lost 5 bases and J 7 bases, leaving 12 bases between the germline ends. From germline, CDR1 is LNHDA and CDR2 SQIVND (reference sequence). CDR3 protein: CASSRGQVNEQFF. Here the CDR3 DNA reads TGTGCCAGTAGTCGAGGGCAGGTTAATGAGCAGTTCTTC.

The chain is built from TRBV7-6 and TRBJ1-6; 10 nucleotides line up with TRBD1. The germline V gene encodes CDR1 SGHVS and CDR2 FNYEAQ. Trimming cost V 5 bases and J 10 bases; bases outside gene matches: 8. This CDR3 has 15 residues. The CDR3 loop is CASSRGGQGQSPLHF. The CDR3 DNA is TGTGCCAGCAGCCGAGGGGGACAGGGGCAATCACCCCTCCACTTT.

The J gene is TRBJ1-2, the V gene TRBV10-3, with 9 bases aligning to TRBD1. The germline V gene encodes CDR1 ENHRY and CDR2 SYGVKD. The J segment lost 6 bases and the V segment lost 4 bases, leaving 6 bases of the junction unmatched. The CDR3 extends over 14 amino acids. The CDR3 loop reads CAISGFTGGDGYTF. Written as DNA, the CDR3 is TGTGCCATCAGTGGTTTTACAGGGGGCGATGGCTACACCTTC.

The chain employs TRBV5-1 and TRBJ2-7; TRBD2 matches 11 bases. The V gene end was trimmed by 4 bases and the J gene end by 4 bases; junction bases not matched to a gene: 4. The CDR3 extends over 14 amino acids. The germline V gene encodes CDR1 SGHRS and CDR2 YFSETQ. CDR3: CASSTASGGYEQYF. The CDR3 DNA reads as TGCGCCAGCAGCACGGCTAGCGGGGGGTACGAGCAGTACTTC.

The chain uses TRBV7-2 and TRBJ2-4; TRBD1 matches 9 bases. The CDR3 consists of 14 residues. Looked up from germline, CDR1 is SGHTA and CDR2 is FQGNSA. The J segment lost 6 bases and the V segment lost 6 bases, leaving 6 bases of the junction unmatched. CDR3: CASSFDRGANIQYF. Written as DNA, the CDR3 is TGTGCCAGCAGTTTTGACAGGGGGGCAAACATTCAGTACTTC.

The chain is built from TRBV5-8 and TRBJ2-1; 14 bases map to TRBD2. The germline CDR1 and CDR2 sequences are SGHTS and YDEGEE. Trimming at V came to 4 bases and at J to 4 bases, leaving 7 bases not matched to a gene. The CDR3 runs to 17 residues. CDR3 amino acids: CASSIGTSGGAYNEQFF. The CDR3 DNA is TGTGCCAGCAGCATTGGGACTAGCGGGGGAGCTTACAATGAGCAGTTCTTC. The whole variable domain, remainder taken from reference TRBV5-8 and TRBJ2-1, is EAGVTQSPTHLIKTRGQQATLRCSPISGHTSVYWYQQALGLGLQFLLWYDEGEERNRGNFPPRFSGRQFPNYSSELNVNALELEDSALYLCASSIGTSGGAYNEQFFGPGTRLTVL.

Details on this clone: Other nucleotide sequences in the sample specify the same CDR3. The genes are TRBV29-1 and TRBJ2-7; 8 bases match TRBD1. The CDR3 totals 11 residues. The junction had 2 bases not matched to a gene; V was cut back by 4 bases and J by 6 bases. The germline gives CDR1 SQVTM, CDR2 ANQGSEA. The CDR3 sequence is CSVGQGLEQYF. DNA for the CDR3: TGCAGCGTTGGACAGGGGCTCGAGCAGTACTTC.

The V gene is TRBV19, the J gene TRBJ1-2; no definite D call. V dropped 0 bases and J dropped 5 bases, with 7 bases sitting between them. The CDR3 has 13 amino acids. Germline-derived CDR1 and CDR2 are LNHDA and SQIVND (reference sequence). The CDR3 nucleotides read TGTGCCAGTAGTATAGATCTAGTGTATGGCTACACCTTC. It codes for CASSIDLVYGYTF. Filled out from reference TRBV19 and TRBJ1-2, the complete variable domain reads DGGITQSPKYLFRKEGQNVTLSCEQNLNHDAMYWYRQDPGQGLRLIYYSQIVNDFQKGDIAEGYSVSREKKESFPLTVTSAQKNPTAFYLCASSIDLVYGYTFGSGTRLTVV.

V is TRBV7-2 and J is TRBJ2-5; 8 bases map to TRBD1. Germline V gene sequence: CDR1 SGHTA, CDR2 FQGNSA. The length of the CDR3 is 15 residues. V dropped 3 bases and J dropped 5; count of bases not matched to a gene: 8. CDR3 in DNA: TGTGCCAGCAGCTTCCAGGGGGCGCGCGGGGAGACCCAGTACTTC. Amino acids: CASSFQGARGETQYF.

CDR3 in DNA: TGCGCCAGCAGCTTCCGGGACAGGGGTTACGAGCAGTACTTC. Residues: CASSFRDRGYEQYF. This chain links TRBV5-1 with TRBJ2-7, with 10 nucleotides matching TRBD1. Trimming took 2 bases from V and 4 from J; bases not matched to a gene: 3. Looked up from germline, CDR1 is SGHRS and CDR2 is YFSETQ. The CDR3 totals 14 residues.

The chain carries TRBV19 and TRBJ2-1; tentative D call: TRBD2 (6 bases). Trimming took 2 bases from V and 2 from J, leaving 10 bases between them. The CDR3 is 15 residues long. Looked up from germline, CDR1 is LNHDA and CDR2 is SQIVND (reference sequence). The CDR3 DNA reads TGTGCCAGTAGTATAACCGGGGGTGCCTACAATGAGCAGTTCTTC. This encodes CASSITGGAYNEQFF.

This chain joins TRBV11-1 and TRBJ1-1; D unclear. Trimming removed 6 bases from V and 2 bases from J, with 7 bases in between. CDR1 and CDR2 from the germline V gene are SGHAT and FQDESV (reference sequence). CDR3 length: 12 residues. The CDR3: CASSYLNTEAFF. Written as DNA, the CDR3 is TGTGCCAGCAGTTACTTAAACACTGAAGCTTTCTTT. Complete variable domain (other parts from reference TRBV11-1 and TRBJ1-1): EAEVAQSPRYKITEKSQAVAFWCDPISGHATLYWYRQILGQGPELLVQFQDESVVDDSQLPKDRFSAERLKGVDSTLKIQPAELGDSAMYLCASSYLNTEAFFGQGTRLTVV.

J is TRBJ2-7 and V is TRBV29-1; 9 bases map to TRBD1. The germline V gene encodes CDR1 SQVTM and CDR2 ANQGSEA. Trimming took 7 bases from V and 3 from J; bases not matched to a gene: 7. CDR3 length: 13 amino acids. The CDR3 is CSGGQGTIYEQYF. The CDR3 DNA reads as TGCAGCGGTGGACAGGGGACTATCTACGAGCAGTACTTC.

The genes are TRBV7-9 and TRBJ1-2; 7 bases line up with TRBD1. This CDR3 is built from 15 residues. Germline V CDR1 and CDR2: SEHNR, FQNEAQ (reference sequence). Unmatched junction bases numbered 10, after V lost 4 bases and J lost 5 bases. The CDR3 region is CASSSLAGTVYGYTF. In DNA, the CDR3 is TGTGCCAGCAGCTCCCTAGCCGGGACAGTTTATGGCTACACCTTC.